A selection of T cell receptor beta chains follows, all from one sample in a study of T cell repertoires in cytomegalovirus infection. TCRdb independently ran MiXCR on the reads; one entry per CDR3 protein. The profile shows some 350,000 distinct CDR3 sequences, approximately 18% of them singletons. The sequenced sample consisted of PBMCs. The origin of the receptors is a human donor in good health (CMV status not recorded). Some clones in this sample may be carry-over from other donors' samples. CDR3s include the opening cysteine and the closing phenylalanine or tryptophan. D genes are given only for firm matches. Expanded clones get a size class; other rows say once, few or many, or leave the size out.

CDR3 DNA: TGTGCCAGCAGCCATACGACAGGGCTAAGCAATCAGCCCCAGCATTTT
CDR3 protein: CASSHTTGLSNQPQHF
clone size: -
J gene: TRBJ1-5
D gene: TRBD1
V gene: TRBV3-1

CDR3 DNA: TGCGCCAGCAGCCAACTCTACCAGGACAGGGGGCGAACTGAAGCTTTCTTT
CDR3 protein: CASSQLYQDRGRTEAFF
clone size: few
J gene: TRBJ1-1
D gene: TRBD1
V gene: TRBV4-1

CDR3 DNA: TGTGCCAGCAGCTTGTTGGGGGATTACGAGCAGTACTTC
CDR3 protein: CASSLLGDYEQYF
clone size: -
J gene: TRBJ2-7
D gene: -
V gene: TRBV5-6

CDR3 DNA: TGTGCCAGTACGCCGGCCGGGGTCTACAATGAGCAGTTCTTC
CDR3 protein: CASTPAGVYNEQFF
clone size: few
J gene: TRBJ2-1
D gene: -
V gene: TRBV9

CDR3 DNA: TGTGCCAGTACTGGGTGGGCAGCGGGCAATCAGCCCCAGCATTTT
CDR3 protein: CASTGWAAGNQPQHF
clone size: -
J gene: TRBJ1-5
D gene: -
V gene: TRBV19

CDR3 DNA: TGTGCCAGCAGCACCCACGGCGGGGGCCCTGGATACACCTTC
CDR3 protein: CASSTHGGGPGYTF
clone size: many
J gene: TRBJ1-2
D gene: -
V gene: TRBV7-2

CDR3 DNA: TGCGCCAGCACGCGGGGGAGCACTGAAGCTTTCTTT
CDR3 protein: CASTRGSTEAFF
clone size: few
J gene: TRBJ1-1
D gene: -
V gene: TRBV10-2

CDR3 DNA: TGCAGTGCTAGATGGGGACTAAACAATGAGCAGTTCTTC
CDR3 protein: CSARWGLNNEQFF
clone size: -
J gene: TRBJ2-1
D gene: TRBD2
V gene: TRBV20-1

CDR3 DNA: TGTGCCAGCAGCTTAGCGAGGGACAGAAACATTCAGTACTTC
CDR3 protein: CASSLARDRNIQYF
clone size: many
J gene: TRBJ2-4
D gene: TRBD1
V gene: TRBV7-2

CDR3 DNA: TGTGCCAGCAGTGGACGACTAGCGGTGGGGGAGACCCAGTACTTC
CDR3 protein: CASSGRLAVGETQYF
clone size: few
J gene: TRBJ2-5
D gene: TRBD2
V gene: TRBV2

CDR3 DNA: TGCAGTGCTAGGACAGGGCTAGCGGGAGTTTACGAGCAGTACTTC
CDR3 protein: CSARTGLAGVYEQYF
clone size: once
J gene: TRBJ2-7
D gene: TRBD2
V gene: TRBV20-1

CDR3 DNA: TGTGCCAGCAGTCTTCGGTATGAGCAGTTCTTC
CDR3 protein: CASSLRYEQFF
clone size: few
J gene: TRBJ2-1
D gene: -
V gene: TRBV28